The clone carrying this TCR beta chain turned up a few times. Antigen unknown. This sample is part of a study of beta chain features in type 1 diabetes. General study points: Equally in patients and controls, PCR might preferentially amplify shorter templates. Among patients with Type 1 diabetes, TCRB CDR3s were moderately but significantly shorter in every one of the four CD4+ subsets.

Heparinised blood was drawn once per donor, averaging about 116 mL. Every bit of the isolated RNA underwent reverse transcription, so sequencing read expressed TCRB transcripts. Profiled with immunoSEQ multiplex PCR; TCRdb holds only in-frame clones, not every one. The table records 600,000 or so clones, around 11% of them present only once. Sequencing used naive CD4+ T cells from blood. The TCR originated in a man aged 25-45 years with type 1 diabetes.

The CDR3 loop reads CASSKPSGTVSNQPQHF. CDR3 in DNA: TGTGCCAGCAGCAAGCCCTCCGGGACGGTTAGCAATCAGCCCCAGCATTTT. The chain links TRBV16 to TRBJ1-5; D might be TRBD1 (5 bases). CDR1 and CDR2 from the germline V gene are KGHSY and FQNENV. V lost 5 bases and J 0 bases, leaving 17 bases between the germline ends. The CDR3 totals 17 residues.